This TCR beta chain is from a study of shared clonotypes between healthy human individuals. Of note for this clone: Its antigen remains unidentified.

The V gene's germline CDR1 is SGHRS and CDR2 YFSETQ. This CDR3 is built from 15 residues. J gave up 5 bases and V 4 bases, and 7 bases lay outside the gene matches. The study, taken as a whole, reports: Among the subsets, naive ones generally showed larger estimated richness than memory ones. Some naive CD4 clonotypes, 4.5% to 5.5%, turned up in common across several donors.

Clones were sequenced by immunoSEQ multiplex PCR, and TCRdb holds only the in-frame ones, with some missing. The sample includes approximately 2.4 million clones, under 97% of them seen just once. This clonotype was sampled from a man aged 18 to 30 in good health. The rearrangement uses TRBV5-1 and TRBJ2-1, with TRBD2 matching over 9 bases. Sequenced: naive CD4+ T cells sorted from blood. Subset of the sample: CD45RA+ positively selected. The CDR3 sequence is CASSAGTSKNNEQFF. DNA of the CDR3: TGCGCCAGCAGCGCCGGGACTAGCAAGAACAATGAGCAGTTCTTC.